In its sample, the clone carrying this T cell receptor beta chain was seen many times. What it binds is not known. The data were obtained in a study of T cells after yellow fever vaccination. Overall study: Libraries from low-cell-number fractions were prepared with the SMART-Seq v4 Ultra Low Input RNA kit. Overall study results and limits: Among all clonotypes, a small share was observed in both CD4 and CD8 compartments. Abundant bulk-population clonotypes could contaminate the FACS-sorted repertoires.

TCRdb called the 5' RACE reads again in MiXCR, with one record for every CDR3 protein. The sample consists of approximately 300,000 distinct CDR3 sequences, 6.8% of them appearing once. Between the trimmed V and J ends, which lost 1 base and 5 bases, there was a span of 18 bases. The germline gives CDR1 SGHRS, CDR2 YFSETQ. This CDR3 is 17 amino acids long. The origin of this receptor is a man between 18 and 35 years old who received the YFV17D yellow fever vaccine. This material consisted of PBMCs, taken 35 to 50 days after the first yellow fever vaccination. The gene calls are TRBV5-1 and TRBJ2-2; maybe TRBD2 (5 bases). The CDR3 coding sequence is TGCGCCAGCAGCTTGAGTGAATCCCTGAGAGGGACCGGGGAGCTGTTTTTT. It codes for CASSLSESLRGTGELFF.